This note documents a single T cell receptor beta chain sequence. The target of this receptor is not known. No base quality values were provided; no much bigger clone lies one nucleotide off. The library was built by means of the immunoSEQ multiplex PCR assay. TCRdb took over this immuneACCESS table, retaining in-frame rearrangements with V and J assigned. Such tables are incomplete; in checked studies, under half of the missing clones stem from an unresolved V gene, and the remainder is unexplained. The sample table shows roughly 100,000 clones, and approximately 81% are seen once. The leading ten clones occupy less than 2.5% of the sample. This sample is part of a study of radiotherapy plus CTLA-4 blockade in lung cancer (dated 2018 in TCRdb). About the investigation overall: Among enrolled patients, roughly 20% had an objective response and 25% to 40% reached disease control. Study-level results and caveats: Increased serum interferon-beta after radiation, together with early dynamic changes in blood T cell clones, were reported to be the strongest predictors of response. After treatment with radiotherapy and ipilimumab, TCR clones that originated in tumors expanded in peripheral blood.

In this study, focal radiation therapy paired with CTLA-4 blockade (ipilimumab) was tested in patients who had chemo-refractory metastatic non-small-cell lung cancer. Ends trimmed: V by 5 bases, J by 0 bases; bases unmatched to a gene: 4. CDR1 and CDR2 are drawn from the germline V gene (reference sequence): SEHNR, FQNEAQ. The CDR3 measures 15 amino acids from cysteine to phenylalanine. The DNA shown is the 45-base CDR3, in frame from base 1. This specimen consisted of peripheral blood, obtained from a patient treated with radiotherapy plus ipilimumab. Recombination linked TRBV7-9 to TRBJ1-5, with 7 bases matching TRBD1. The TCR originated in a human donor with non-small cell lung cancer that progressed on radiotherapy plus ipilimumab. Some clones in this sample may be carry-over from other donors' samples. The CDR3 protein: CASSVTGTSNQPQHF. The bases read TGTGCCAGCAGCGTGACAGGGACTAGCAATCAGCCCCAGCATTTT. Outside the CDR3, residues come from the reference TRBV7-9 and TRBJ1-5 proteins, so the full variable domain is: DTGVSQNPRHKITKRGQNVTFRCDPISEHNRLYWYRQTLGQGPEFLTYFQNEAQLEKSRLLSDRFSAERPKGSFSTLEIQRTEQGDSAMYLCASSVTGTSNQPQHFGDGTRLSIL.